This TCR beta chain came from a study of blood T cells in healthy people across ages. Study at large: There was about one barcoded beta molecule captured by template switching per two T cells.

It was with a sample-barcoded 5' primer and a J-beta primer mix that a second PCR of roughly 7 to 12 cycles was run. From the 5' RACE reads, TCRdb called clonotypes with MiXCR, one entry per CDR3 protein. The sample lists 1.4 million or so distinct CDR3 sequences, about 42% occurring once. This clonotype was counted many times. The receptor comes from a woman under 30 in good health. The sample taken for sequencing was blood.

CDR3 bases: TGTGCCAGCAGCCCGACACCCTACAATGAGCAGTTCTTC. The encoded protein is CASSPTPYNEQFF. The chain carries TRBV27 and TRBJ2-1; D gene ambiguous. Trimming stripped 6 bases from V and 2 bases from J, with 8 bases between. This CDR3 contains 13 residues. Germline V CDR1 and CDR2: MNHEY, SMNVEV (reference sequence).